Shown below are 10 T cell receptor beta chains from a single sample sequenced in a study of T cells in Graves' hyperthyroidism and ophthalmopathy. What was amplified from RNA transcripts were TCR beta CDR3 regions. TCR CDR3 regions were first amplified by RT-PCR with HTBI primers. TCRdb re-called the multiplex PCR reads with MiXCR, one entry per CDR3 protein. This table has 650,000 to 700,000 distinct CDR3 sequences, 17% appearing once. The sequenced material came from blood. The source of these receptors is a man aged 50 to 59 with Graves' hyperthyroidism.

This clonotype occurred a few times. A read error may be the cause here, since a much bigger clone is one base away. In this CDR3 the conserved last residue, phenylalanine or tryptophan, is missing, so a read error is likely. This rearrangement joins TRBV2 to TRBJ1-5; 9 nucleotides agree with TRBD1. Trimming removed 5 bases from V and 4 bases from J; junction bases left unmatched: 3. CDR1 is SNHLY, CDR2 FYNNEI, per germline. The CDR3 has 14 amino acids. The CDR3 DNA reads TGTGCCAGCAGTCGGACAGGGGAGAATCAGCCCCAGCATTCT. It translates to CASSRTGENQPQHS.

This clonotype occurred many times. The chain has TRBV20-1 and TRBJ1-1; D remains ambiguous. Germline V gives CDR1 DFQATT, CDR2 SNEGSKA (reference sequence). Trimming left V 3 bases short and J 1 base short, with 6 bases between. This CDR3 region has 12 residues. The CDR3 sequence is CSARSGNTEAFF. Written as DNA, the CDR3 is TGCAGTGCTAGGTCCGGGAACACTGAAGCTTTCTTT.

This clonotype was recorded many times. The chain combines TRBV2 with TRBJ2-4; D remains unclear. V lost 6 bases to trimming and J lost 1 base, with 10 bases between them. Germline loops: CDR1 SNHLY, CDR2 FYNNEI. CDR3 length equals 14 residues. The CDR3 sequence: CASSWTGAKNIQYF. The DNA of the CDR3 is TGTGCCAGCAGCTGGACCGGGGCCAAAAACATTCAGTACTTC.

The table lists this clonotype with a few counts. The chain couples TRBV29-1 to TRBJ1-2; 10 nucleotides align to TRBD1. V shed 7 bases, J shed 2 bases, and the junction held 4 bases outside the gene matches. CDR3 length: 13 amino acids. Germline V lookup: CDR1 SQVTM, CDR2 ANQGSEA. The CDR3 loop reads CSARDRGNYGYTF. The CDR3 DNA reads TGCAGCGCCCGGGACAGGGGCAACTATGGCTACACCTTC.

This rearrangement joins TRBV20-1 to TRBJ2-7, with a weak D call TRBD1 (6 bases). V was shortened by 5 bases and J by 7 bases, with 9 bases between the two germline ends. The CDR3 runs 10 residues. CDR1 and CDR2 (germline): DFQATT, SNEGSKA (reference sequence). Written as DNA, the CDR3 is TGCAGTGCTTACGGGACAGAGCAGTACTTC. Residues: CSAYGTEQYF.

Ten or more counts support this clonotype. The chain recombines TRBV28 with TRBJ2-2, with D unclear. The CDR3 loop spans 13 amino acids. The germline V gene has CDR1 MDHEN and CDR2 SYDVKM. V dropped 3 bases and J dropped 1 base, with 3 bases sitting between them. CDR3 residues: CASSFLNTGELFF. CDR3 nucleotides: TGTGCCAGCAGTTTTTTGAACACCGGGGAGCTGTTTTTT.

This clonotype was counted many times. The chain links TRBV12-3 or TRBV12-4 to TRBJ2-6; the D gene is possibly TRBD1 (6 bases). The CDR3 runs 19 residues. V lost 6 bases and J lost 0, with 21 bases in between. CDR3 sequence (DNA): TGTGCCAGCAGAAGGACAGCTATGGATCCCGGCTCTGGGGCCAACGTCCTGACTTTC. Its translation: CASRRTAMDPGSGANVLTF.

A few counts support this clonotype. The chain recombines TRBV19 with TRBJ2-2, with 13 positions matching TRBD2. V gave up 3 bases and J gave up 4 bases; unmatched junction bases: 8. Per the germline V gene, CDR1 is LNHDA and CDR2 is SQIVND (reference sequence). The CDR3 length is 18 residues. The CDR3 DNA sequence: TGTGCCAGTAGTATGGGACTAGCGGGACGGATGTTCACCGGGGAGCTGTTTTTT. This codes for CASSMGLAGRMFTGELFF. The variable domain in full, completed from reference TRBV19 and TRBJ2-2, reads DGGITQSPKYLFRKEGQNVTLSCEQNLNHDAMYWYRQDPGQGLRLIYYSQIVNDFQKGDIAEGYSVSREKKESFPLTVTSAQKNPTAFYLCASSMGLAGRMFTGELFFGEGSRLTVL.

The genes are TRBV30 and TRBJ2-3; TRBD1 matches 9 bases. V dropped 4 bases and J dropped 5; count of bases not matched to a gene: 7. CDR3 length: 14 residues. Germline assignment: CDR1 GTSNPN and CDR2 SVGIG (reference sequence). The CDR3 here is CAWTLSDRGDTQYF. DNA for the CDR3: TGTGCCTGGACCCTATCGGACAGGGGAGATACGCAGTATTTT.

This clonotype was recorded many times. This chain links TRBV28 with TRBJ2-5; D remains ambiguous. V lost 6 bases and J 4 bases, leaving 15 bases between the germline ends. The CDR3 spans 14 residues. The germline V gene encodes CDR1 MDHEN and CDR2 SYDVKM. In DNA, the CDR3 is TGTGCCAGCAGCCTTGAGAGTGCCAGAGAGACCCAGTACTTC. It codes for CASSLESARETQYF.